A selection of T cell receptor beta chains follows, all from one sample in a study of beta chain features in type 1 diabetes. Method: immunoSEQ multiplex PCR; TCRdb's copy keeps in-frame clones and lacks some. Among 310,000 or so clones, about 11% were seen once, and the ten largest hold about 0.015%. Material for sequencing was naive CD4+ T cells from blood. The receptors originated from a woman aged 30 to 39 in good health. Both conserved end residues are part of each CDR3. Each record gives: CDR3 length, clone size, D gene, J gene, V gene, CDR3 protein, CDR3 DNA. D genes are given only for firm matches. The size of a clone is reported for some rows only, either as once, few or many, or as a class for expanded clones.

CDR3 length: 12; clone size: few; D gene: NA; J gene: TRBJ2-1; V gene: TRBV30; CDR3 protein: CAWSRGVGEQFF; CDR3 DNA: TGTGCCTGGAGCAGGGGCGTAGGTGAGCAGTTCTTC
CDR3 length: 14; clone size: NA; D gene: NA; J gene: TRBJ2-6; V gene: TRBV11-2; CDR3 protein: CASTSGVGANVLTF; CDR3 DNA: TGTGCCAGCACCTCAGGGGTAGGGGCCAACGTCCTGACTTTC
CDR3 length: 13; clone size: few; D gene: NA; J gene: TRBJ1-2; V gene: TRBV4-3; CDR3 protein: CASSTTGSSGYTF; CDR3 DNA: TGCGCCAGCAGCACAACAGGTTCATCTGGCTACACCTTC
CDR3 length: 12; clone size: NA; D gene: TRBD2; J gene: TRBJ2-1; V gene: TRBV6-5; CDR3 protein: CASGLVLGEQFF; CDR3 DNA: TGTGCCAGCGGACTAGTTCTGGGGGAGCAGTTCTTC
CDR3 length: 14; clone size: NA; D gene: NA; J gene: TRBJ2-4; V gene: TRBV6-5; CDR3 protein: CASSDLARFHIQYF; CDR3 DNA: TGTGCCAGCAGTGACCTCGCCAGGTTTCACATTCAGTACTTC
CDR3 length: 14; clone size: NA; D gene: TRBD2; J gene: TRBJ2-3; V gene: TRBV5-4; CDR3 protein: CASRGGPGTDTQYF; CDR3 DNA: TGTGCCAGCCGGGGGGGGCCGGGGACAGATACGCAGTATTTT
CDR3 length: 12; clone size: few; D gene: NA; J gene: TRBJ2-1; V gene: TRBV28; CDR3 protein: CASSWGVLEQFF; CDR3 DNA: TGTGCCAGCAGTTGGGGGGTACTAGAGCAGTTCTTC
CDR3 length: 18; clone size: few; D gene: NA; J gene: TRBJ2-6; V gene: TRBV5-4; CDR3 protein: CASPSAAGTNSGANVLTF; CDR3 DNA: TGTGCCAGCCCCTCGGCGGCGGGAACGAACTCTGGGGCCAACGTCCTGACTTTC
CDR3 length: 18; clone size: NA; D gene: NA; J gene: TRBJ1-1; V gene: TRBV28; CDR3 protein: CASSFEFGSTTMNTEAFF; CDR3 DNA: TGTGCCAGCAGTTTTGAATTCGGCAGCACGACAATGAACACTGAAGCTTTCTTT
CDR3 length: 12; clone size: few; D gene: NA; J gene: TRBJ2-7; V gene: TRBV7-9; CDR3 protein: CASSASSYEQYF; CDR3 DNA: TGTGCCAGCAGCGCCAGCTCCTACGAGCAGTACTTC
CDR3 length: 15; clone size: few; D gene: TRBD2; J gene: TRBJ2-6; V gene: TRBV28; CDR3 protein: CASSSSGAAANVLTF; CDR3 DNA: TGTGCCAGCAGCTCTAGCGGGGCGGCGGCCAACGTCCTGACTTTC
CDR3 length: 15; clone size: few; D gene: TRBD2; J gene: TRBJ2-4; V gene: TRBV7-2; CDR3 protein: CASSFVSGSGDIQYF; CDR3 DNA: TGTGCCAGCAGCTTCGTTAGCGGGAGTGGGGACATTCAGTACTTC
CDR3 length: 15; clone size: NA; D gene: TRBD1; J gene: TRBJ1-2; V gene: TRBV2; CDR3 protein: CASSRDGQGIYGYTF; CDR3 DNA: TGTGCCAGCAGCCGAGATGGACAGGGAATTTATGGCTACACCTTC
CDR3 length: 17; clone size: NA; D gene: TRBD2; J gene: TRBJ2-1; V gene: TRBV5-4; CDR3 protein: CASSYPGLAGLYNEQFF; CDR3 DNA: TGTGCCAGCAGCTATCCGGGACTAGCGGGACTATACAATGAGCAGTTCTTC
CDR3 length: 15; clone size: NA; D gene: TRBD2; J gene: TRBJ2-1; V gene: TRBV19; CDR3 protein: CASSMGTSAYNEQFF; CDR3 DNA: TGTGCCAGTAGTATGGGGACTAGCGCTTACAATGAGCAGTTCTTC
CDR3 length: 16; clone size: NA; D gene: TRBD1; J gene: TRBJ2-4; V gene: TRBV27; CDR3 protein: CASSPRQGATKNIQYF; CDR3 DNA: TGTGCCAGCAGTCCCCGACAGGGGGCGACCAAAAACATTCAGTACTTC
CDR3 length: 15; clone size: NA; D gene: TRBD2; J gene: TRBJ2-1; V gene: TRBV4-2; CDR3 protein: CASSQVEAGYNEQFF; CDR3 DNA: TGTGCCAGCAGCCAAGTCGAAGCGGGGTACAATGAGCAGTTCTTC
CDR3 length: 18; clone size: few; D gene: NA; J gene: TRBJ1-1; V gene: TRBV4-2; CDR3 protein: CASSQEKGLIQGNTEAFF; CDR3 DNA: TGTGCCAGCAGCCAAGAAAAGGGGCTTATACAGGGGAACACTGAAGCTTTCTTT
CDR3 length: 13; clone size: NA; D gene: TRBD1; J gene: TRBJ1-3; V gene: TRBV30; CDR3 protein: CAWTRQGGNTIYF; CDR3 DNA: TGTGCCTGGACCCGACAGGGTGGAAACACCATATATTTT
CDR3 length: 16; clone size: few; D gene: NA; J gene: TRBJ2-2; V gene: TRBV5-1; CDR3 protein: CASSPTRSINTGELFF; CDR3 DNA: TGCGCCAGCAGCCCGACTAGGAGTATTAACACCGGGGAGCTGTTTTTT
CDR3 length: 12; clone size: few; D gene: TRBD2; J gene: TRBJ2-1; V gene: TRBV7-2; CDR3 protein: CASRRTSGQQFF; CDR3 DNA: TGTGCCAGCAGACGGACTAGCGGACAGCAGTTCTTC
CDR3 length: 16; clone size: few; D gene: TRBD2; J gene: TRBJ2-3; V gene: TRBV29-1; CDR3 protein: CSVDEASGDSTDTQYF; CDR3 DNA: TGCAGCGTTGATGAGGCTAGCGGAGATAGCACAGATACGCAGTATTTT